This T cell receptor beta chain was sequenced for a study of blood T cell repertoires in COVID-19. Overall study context: Whether acute or convalescent, the COVID-19 samples came from the United States, Italy and Spain.

Cohort assignment relied on participant-reported clinical history. The data were produced by immunoSEQ multiplex PCR, yet TCRdb's version contains in-frame clones alone and is incomplete. The sample carries 150,000 to 200,000 clones, approximately 84% recorded once. The origin of this receptor is a man aged 45-60 years who had recovered from COVID-19. Sequenced: PBMCs or T cells enriched from blood (not recorded which).

DNA for the CDR3: TGTGCCACCAGCAGAGAGACAGCCAATCAGCCCCAGCATTTT. Translation: CATSRETANQPQHF. This chain joins TRBV15 and TRBJ1-5; tentatively, D is TRBD1 (5 bases). V lost 0 bases, J lost 3 bases, and 6 bases lay in between. The CDR3 spans 14 residues. The V gene's germline CDR1 is LNHNV and CDR2 YYDKDF (reference sequence).